Listed here are 15 T cell receptor beta chains from one sample, sequenced in a study of CD8+CD57+ T cells in acquired aplastic anemia. Genomic DNA, the template, was used for profiling of the TCR beta VDJ and CDR3. Using its own MiXCR run on the reads, TCRdb lists one record per CDR3 protein. Here the sample spans about 180,000 distinct CDR3 sequences, about half being singletons. Sequences were obtained from sorted CD4+, CD8+, or CD8+CD57+ T cells (not recorded which) from PBMCs. The receptors derive from a human donor in good health.

The sample holds many counts of this clonotype. The chain couples TRBV5-8 to TRBJ1-1, with D perhaps matching TRBD1 (6 bases). The CDR3 contains 14 residues. V lost 0 bases to trimming and J lost 1 base, with 7 bases between them. Germline V gene sequence: CDR1 SGHTS, CDR2 YDEGEE. The CDR3 protein is CASSLEQGNTEAFF. The CDR3 nucleotides read TGTGCCAGCAGCTTGGAACAGGGGAACACTGAAGCTTTCTTT.

V and J are TRBV29-1 and TRBJ2-7; 9 bases map to TRBD1. This CDR3 comprises 12 residues. The junction had 5 bases not matched to a gene; V was cut back by 5 bases and J by 6 bases. Per germline, CDR1 SQVTM and CDR2 ANQGSEA. CDR3 sequence reads: CSVRTGEAEQYF. The CDR3 DNA follows: TGCAGCGTTCGGACAGGGGAAGCCGAGCAGTACTTC.

The chain uses TRBV7-8 and TRBJ2-7, with TRBD1 as a possible D gene (5 bases). The germline V gene encodes CDR1 SGHVS and CDR2 FQNEAQ. CDR3 length equals 14 residues. Trimming shortened V by 1 base and J by 7 bases, and 14 bases separated the two germline ends. CDR3 DNA sequence: TGTGCCAGCAGCTTAGGCATCCTCGGACAAGAGCAGTACTTC. Amino acids: CASSLGILGQEQYF.

This clonotype appeared a few times. V is TRBV19 and J is TRBJ1-3, with TRBD1 as a possible D gene (5 bases). Per germline, CDR1 LNHDA and CDR2 SQIVND (reference sequence). Trimming removed 6 bases from V and 0 bases from J, with 21 bases in between. The CDR3 runs 18 residues. CDR3 in DNA: TGTGCCAGTAGCCCGGGACCAAGGTCATACTTCTCTGGAAACACCATATATTTT. Protein: CASSPGPRSYFSGNTIYF.

In regard to this clonotype: A read error may be the cause here, since a much bigger clone is one base away. The rearrangement uses TRBV20-1 and TRBJ2-3; 7 nucleotides agree with TRBD2. CDR1 is DFQATT and CDR2 is SNEGSKA in the germline V gene (reference sequence). The CDR3 runs 14 residues. In DNA, the CDR3 is TGCGGTGCCAAGGGGACTGGGGGGGTCGGGGAGCAGTATTTT. Residues: CGAKGTGGVGEQYF.

The gene calls are TRBV7-9 and TRBJ1-4; D not resolved. Germline CDR1 reads SEHNR; CDR2 reads FQNEAQ (reference sequence). The germline V and J ends were trimmed by 5 bases and 0 bases, with 4 bases remaining between them. This CDR3 comprises 13 residues. This CDR3 reads CASSRATNEKLFF. The CDR3 DNA reads TGTGCCAGCAGCAGGGCAACTAATGAAAAACTGTTTTTT.

This clonotype was picked up many times. This chain connects TRBV6-6 to TRBJ2-5; unclear D gene. CDR1 is MNHNY, CDR2 SVGAGI, per germline (reference sequence). This CDR3 is 14 amino acids long. The V gene lost 0 bases and the J gene lost 4 bases, with 9 bases spanning the gap. The CDR3 DNA is TGTGCCAGCAGTTACTCACCGTGGTCAGAGACCCAGTACTTC. It translates to CASSYSPWSETQYF.

The chain carries TRBV19 and TRBJ1-5, with 9 bases aligning to TRBD1. CDR1 LNHDA and CDR2 SQIVND come from the germline V gene (reference sequence). J gave up 1 base and V 5 bases, and 9 bases lay outside the gene matches. The CDR3 spans 17 residues. In DNA form, the CDR3 reads TGTGCCAGTAGTGGAGGGACAGGGTTTTTGAGCAATCAGCCCCAGCATTTT. Translation: CASSGGTGFLSNQPQHF.

Notes on this clonotype: A read error may be the cause here, since a much bigger clone is one base away. The chain couples TRBV6-2 or TRBV6-3 to TRBJ2-5; 13 nucleotides align to TRBD2. CDR1 and CDR2 from the germline V gene are MNHEY and SVGEGT. The CDR3 runs to 14 residues. The CDR3 bases are TGTGCCAGTCGACTAGCGGGAGGATCGGAGACCCAGTGCTTC. Amino acid sequence: CASRLAGGSETQCF.

Note on this clonotype: Given a much more abundant clone one base away, this may be a read error. The V call is TRBV14, the J call TRBJ1-1; no definite D call. This CDR3 spans 16 amino acids. Germline CDR1 SGHDN, CDR2 FVKESK. Here the CDR3 reads CASSQDRAGLRTEALF. The CDR3 bases are TGTGCCAGCAGCCAAGATCGTGCGGGTTTGAGGACTGAAGCTCTCTTT.

The chain recombines TRBV5-1 with TRBJ2-7; D is unclear. CDR3 length: 12 residues. The V end was cut by 2 bases, the J end by 7 bases, with 10 bases between. The germline CDR1 and CDR2 sequences are SGHRS and YFSETQ. CDR3 bases: TGCGCCAGCAGCTTTGCAGGTGGGGAGCAGTACTTC. The encoded protein is CASSFAGGEQYF.

The rearrangement joins TRBV7-2 to TRBJ2-7; D gene ambiguous. V gave up 0 bases and J gave up 6 bases, with 12 bases separating them. This CDR3 region has 14 residues. Germline V lookup: CDR1 SGHTA, CDR2 FQGNSA. CDR3 in DNA: TGTGCCAGCAGCTTAGCGCTTTTCCCTGGCGAGCAGTACTTC. This gives the protein CASSLALFPGEQYF.

The rearrangement links TRBV10-1 to TRBJ2-3; D perhaps matches TRBD2 (6 bases). Trimming removed 4 bases from V and 1 base from J, with 15 bases in between. Germline lookup yields CDR1 WNHNN and CDR2 SYGVQD (reference sequence). The CDR3 is 16 residues long. DNA for the CDR3: TGCGCCAGCAGTGCCGTTTGGGCTAGCGGCACAGATACGCAGTATTTT. Amino acids: CASSAVWASGTDTQYF.

The table lists this clonotype with many counts. The chain recombines TRBV4-1 with TRBJ2-1, with unresolved D. V was trimmed by 2 bases and J by 11 bases, leaving 10 bases between them. CDR1 MGHRA and CDR2 YSYEKL come from the germline V gene. The CDR3 extends over 12 amino acids. The CDR3 loop reads CASSQLEFKQFF. CDR3 in DNA: TGCGCCAGCAGCCAACTAGAATTTAAGCAGTTCTTC.

The rearrangement joins TRBV12-3 or TRBV12-4 to TRBJ2-7, with D uncertain. Trimming shortened V by 8 bases and J by 0 bases, and 8 bases separated the two germline ends. The CDR3 extends over 12 amino acids. CDR3 coding DNA: TGTGCCAGCGCCGAGACCTCCTACGAGCAGTACTTC. Protein product: CASAETSYEQYF.